The sequence of this T cell receptor beta chain was determined in a study of blood T cell repertoires in COVID-19. Overall study context: The study drew acute and convalescent COVID-19 samples from the United States, Italy and Spain.

Repertoires were generated with immunoSEQ multiplex PCR, while TCRdb's copy carries only in-frame clones and drops some. The table lists 150,000 to 180,000 clones, roughly four fifths of them singletons. This clonotype was obtained from a man in his forties or fifties who had recovered from COVID-19. Sequenced: PBMCs or T cells enriched from blood (not recorded which).

CDR3 bases: TGTGCCAGCAGTCCCCTGACCCGGGATCACTATGGCTACACCTTC. Translated, it gives CASSPLTRDHYGYTF. The rearrangement uses TRBV27 and TRBJ1-2; D gene ambiguous. V was clipped by 5 bases and J by 3 bases, with 16 bases between them. The CDR3 consists of 15 residues. The germline CDR1 and CDR2 sequences are MNHEY and SMNVEV (reference sequence).